This T cell receptor (beta chain) appears in the sequencing data of a study of Ad26.COV2.S vaccination and SARS-CoV-2 variants (dated by TCRdb to the early 2020s). As for the study more broadly: Vaccine-arm donors came from COV1001, a multicentre, randomized, double-blind, placebo-controlled phase I-IIa trial of Ad26.COV2.S in healthy adults. Ad26.COV2.S was given intramuscularly at 5x10^10 or 1x10^11 viral particles, as a single shot or as two shots 56 days apart. Throughout the experiments and outcome assessment, investigators stayed blinded to trial group allocation. Participants in the trial were split at random into five groups of five each, receiving low-dose or high-dose Ad26.COV2.S once or twice, or else placebo on both occasions. TCRbeta repertoire sequencing was used to assess the specificity and breadth of SARS-CoV-2-reactive T cell receptors after Ad26.COV2.S vaccination. The TCR-sequenced set comprised around 30 samples: roughly 19 Ad26.COV2.S vaccine recipients, 5 placebo recipients and 8 SARS-CoV-2 convalescent individuals.

TCRbeta CDR3 regions were sequenced with the immunoSEQ Assay. After extraction, genomic DNA underwent amplification by bias-controlled multiplex PCR, followed by high-throughput sequencing. The original pipeline was this. To quantify the absolute abundance of every unique TCRbeta CDR3 region, sequences were collapsed and filtered. Usable DNA was measured by amplifying reference genes present in all nucleated cells, and TCRbeta template counts were normalized to that usable DNA to estimate T cell fraction. Repertoire TCRs were annotated as SARS-CoV-2-specific by exact matching of V gene, CDR3 amino acid sequence and J gene to a known reactive TCR set. The reference SARS-CoV-2 TCR set came from MIRA and was filtered for enrichment in COVID-19-positive ImmuneCODE repertoires, removing public or cross-reactive TCRs. Using the MIRA antigens, annotated TCRs were further analysed by specific ORF or by position within an ORF. Breadth was defined as annotated unique rearrangements over total unique productive rearrangements; depth was the summed frequency of those rearrangements. Two-sided Wilcoxon rank-sum tests were used to compare TCR breadth between groups. Sourced from immuneACCESS, this table was stored by TCRdb with only in-frame sequences that have V and J called. A share of the clones is absent; for the studies checked, an unresolved V gene accounts for under half, and the remainder has no known explanation. V and J calls and clone size are given by that table; D and trimming were obtained from the DNA. In this sample the table shows approximately 300,000 clones, approximately 86% of which occur a single time. Approximately 2.1% of the sample is held by the ten biggest clonotypes.

In the paper's terms, the treatment or condition label means: 15 to 20 received Ad26.COV2.S at low or high dose, single or two shots; roughly five received placebo; per-sample allocation not given. For vaccine and placebo recipients, the sequenced repertoires came from samples collected on day 63 after the first injection. Between 29 July and 7 August 2020, Cohort 1b enrolled some 25 adults aged 18-55 years at one site in Boston, USA. Ad26.COV2.S was a replication-incompetent adenovirus type 26 vector that expressed a prefusion-stabilized SARS-CoV-2 spike protein derived from the original Wuhan strain. Of note for this clone: The target of this receptor is not known. It has no much larger one-base neighbor in the sample; base qualities were not kept.

Overall study results and their limits: Higher spike-specific TCR breadth was observed in Ad26.COV2.S recipients than in placebo recipients (P = 0.0014). The study lacked the statistical power to compare responses across vaccine doses or regimens. Vaccine and placebo recipients had comparable non-spike TCR breadth, which fits with the vaccine containing only spike. After vaccination, spike-specific CD8+ and CD4+ T cell responses were reported to show substantial breadth. The authors noted that the TCR breadth and depth analyses may have underestimated total T cell responses.

The CDR3 sequence holds 12 residues, the cysteine and phenylalanine included. Left in the record is the CDR3 DNA by itself, 36 bases read in frame from the first base. CDR1 and CDR2 were assigned from the germline V gene (reference sequence) as WNHNN and SYGVQD. The junction shows trimming of 7 bases on V and 5 bases on J, plus 8 bases between the germline ends. The chain is made from TRBV10-1 and TRBJ2-2, with an unclear D gene assignment. The origin of this receptor is a person aged 18-65 years who received the Ad26.COV2.S COVID-19 vaccine or a placebo. The source was peripheral blood, collected in a trial of Ad26.COV2.S vaccine versus placebo. At the DNA level, the sequence is TGCGCCAGCACCAACAAGACCGGGGAGCTGTTTTTT. Its protein is CASTNKTGELFF.